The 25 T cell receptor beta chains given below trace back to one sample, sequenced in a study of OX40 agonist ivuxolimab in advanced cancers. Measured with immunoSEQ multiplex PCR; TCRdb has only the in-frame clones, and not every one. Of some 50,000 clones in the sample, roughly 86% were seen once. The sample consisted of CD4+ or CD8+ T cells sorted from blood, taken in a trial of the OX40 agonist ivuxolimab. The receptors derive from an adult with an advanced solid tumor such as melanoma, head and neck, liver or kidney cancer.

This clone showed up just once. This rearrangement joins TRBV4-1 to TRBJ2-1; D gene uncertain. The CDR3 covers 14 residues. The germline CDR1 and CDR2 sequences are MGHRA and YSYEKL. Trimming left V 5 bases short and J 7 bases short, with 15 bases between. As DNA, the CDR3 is TGCGCCAGCAGCTCCCGGACCACGAGGAATGAGCAGTTCTTC. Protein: CASSSRTTRNEQFF.

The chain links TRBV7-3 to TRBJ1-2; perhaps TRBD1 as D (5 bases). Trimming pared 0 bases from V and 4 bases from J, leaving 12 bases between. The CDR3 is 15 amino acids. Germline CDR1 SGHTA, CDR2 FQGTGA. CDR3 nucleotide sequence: TGTGCCAGCAGCTTAACTTCCCGGGACCCCTATGGCTACACCTTC. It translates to CASSLTSRDPYGYTF.

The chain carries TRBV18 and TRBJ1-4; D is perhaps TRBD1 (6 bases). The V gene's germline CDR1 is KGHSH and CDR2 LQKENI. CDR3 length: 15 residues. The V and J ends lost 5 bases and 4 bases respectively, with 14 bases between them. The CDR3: CASSAGTTYNEKLFF. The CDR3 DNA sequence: TGTGCCAGCTCAGCCGGGACAACCTATAATGAAAAACTGTTTTTT.

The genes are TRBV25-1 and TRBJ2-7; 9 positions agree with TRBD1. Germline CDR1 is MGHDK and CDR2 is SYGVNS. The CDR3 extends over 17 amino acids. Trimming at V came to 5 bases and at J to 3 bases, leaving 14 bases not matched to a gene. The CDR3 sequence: CASSPGTGRASNYEQYF. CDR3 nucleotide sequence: TGTGCCAGCAGTCCCGGGACAGGGAGAGCGTCCAACTACGAGCAGTACTTC.

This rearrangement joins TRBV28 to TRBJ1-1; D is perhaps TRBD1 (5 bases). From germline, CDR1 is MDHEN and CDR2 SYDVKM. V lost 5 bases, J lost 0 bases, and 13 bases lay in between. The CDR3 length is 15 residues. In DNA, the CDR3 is TGTGCCAGCAGTCCTTCCTGGGGGGTGAACACTGAAGCTTTCTTT. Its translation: CASSPSWGVNTEAFF.

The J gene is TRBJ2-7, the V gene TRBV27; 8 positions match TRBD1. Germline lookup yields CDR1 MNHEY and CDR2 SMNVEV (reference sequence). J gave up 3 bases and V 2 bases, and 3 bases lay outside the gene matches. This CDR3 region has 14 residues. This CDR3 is CASSLNGQGYEQYF. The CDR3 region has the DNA TGTGCCAGCAGTTTAAATGGACAGGGCTACGAGCAGTACTTC.

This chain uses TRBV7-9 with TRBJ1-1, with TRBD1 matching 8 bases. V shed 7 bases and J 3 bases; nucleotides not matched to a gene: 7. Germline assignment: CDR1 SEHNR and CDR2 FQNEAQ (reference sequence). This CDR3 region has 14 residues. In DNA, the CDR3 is TGTGCCAGCACTCACGGACAGGGTTACACTGAAGCTTTCTTT. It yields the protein CASTHGQGYTEAFF.

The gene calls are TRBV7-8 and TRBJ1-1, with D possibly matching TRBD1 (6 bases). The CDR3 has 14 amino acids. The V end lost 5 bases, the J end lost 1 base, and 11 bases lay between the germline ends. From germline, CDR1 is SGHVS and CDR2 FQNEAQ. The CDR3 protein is CASSPGQTNTEAFF. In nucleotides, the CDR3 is TGTGCCAGCAGCCCCGGACAGACGAACACTGAAGCTTTCTTT.

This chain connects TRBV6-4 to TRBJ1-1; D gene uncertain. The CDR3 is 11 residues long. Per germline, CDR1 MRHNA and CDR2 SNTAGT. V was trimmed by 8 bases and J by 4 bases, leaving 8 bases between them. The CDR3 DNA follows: TGTGCCAGCTCTCGGGGCACTGAAGCTTTCTTT. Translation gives CASSRGTEAFF.

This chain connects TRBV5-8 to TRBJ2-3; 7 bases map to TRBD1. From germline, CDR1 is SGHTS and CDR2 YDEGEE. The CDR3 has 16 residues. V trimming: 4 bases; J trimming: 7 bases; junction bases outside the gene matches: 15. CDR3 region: CASSHPRDSVDYTQYF. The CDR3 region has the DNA TGTGCCAGCAGCCACCCCCGGGACAGCGTCGATTATACGCAGTATTTT.

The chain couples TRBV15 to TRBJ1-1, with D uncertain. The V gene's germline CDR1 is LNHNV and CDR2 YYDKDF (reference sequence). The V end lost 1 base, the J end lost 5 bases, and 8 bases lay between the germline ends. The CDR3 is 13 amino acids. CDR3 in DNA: TGTGCCACCAGCAGAGTTGGCAAGACTGAAGCTTTCTTT. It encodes CATSRVGKTEAFF.

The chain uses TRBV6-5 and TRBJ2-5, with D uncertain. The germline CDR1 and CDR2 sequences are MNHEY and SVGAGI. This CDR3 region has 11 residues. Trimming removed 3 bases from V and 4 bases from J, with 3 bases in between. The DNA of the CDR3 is TGTGCCAGCAGTTATAGAGAGACCCAGTACTTC. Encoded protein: CASSYRETQYF.

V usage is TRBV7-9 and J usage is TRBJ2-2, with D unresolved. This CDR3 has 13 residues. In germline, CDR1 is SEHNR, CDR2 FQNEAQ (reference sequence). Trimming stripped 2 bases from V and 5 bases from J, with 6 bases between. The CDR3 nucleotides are TGTGCCAGCAGCTTACTGGCGACCGGGGAGCTGTTTTTT. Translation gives CASSLLATGELFF.

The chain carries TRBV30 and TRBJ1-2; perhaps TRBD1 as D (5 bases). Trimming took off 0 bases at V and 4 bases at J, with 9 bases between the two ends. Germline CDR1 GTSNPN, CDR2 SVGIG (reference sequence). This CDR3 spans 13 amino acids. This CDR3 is CAWSVGGTYGYTF. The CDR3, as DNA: TGTGCCTGGAGTGTTGGGGGAACCTATGGCTACACCTTC.

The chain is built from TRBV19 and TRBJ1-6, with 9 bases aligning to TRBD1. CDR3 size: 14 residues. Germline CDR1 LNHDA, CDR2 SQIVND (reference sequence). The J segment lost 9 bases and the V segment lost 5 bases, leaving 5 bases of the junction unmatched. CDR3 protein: CASSAGTGSSPLHF. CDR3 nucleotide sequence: TGTGCCAGTAGTGCGGGGACAGGGAGTTCACCCCTCCACTTT.

CDR3 DNA: TGTGCCAGCAGCTACCGGGTTCCGCCCACAGATACGCAGTATTTT. Translating it yields CASSYRVPPTDTQYF. The chain carries TRBV7-9 and TRBJ2-3; no clear D gene. Germline V gene sequence: CDR1 SEHNR, CDR2 FQNEAQ (reference sequence). V lost 4 bases and J 2 bases, leaving 13 bases between the germline ends. The CDR3 has 15 amino acids.

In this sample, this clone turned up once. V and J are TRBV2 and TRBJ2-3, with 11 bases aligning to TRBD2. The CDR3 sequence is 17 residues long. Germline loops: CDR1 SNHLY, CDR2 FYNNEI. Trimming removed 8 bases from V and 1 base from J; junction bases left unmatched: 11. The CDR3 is CASSGTSGRSGTDTQYF. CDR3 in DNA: TGTGCCAGCTCCGGGACTAGCGGACGGTCGGGCACAGATACGCAGTATTTT.

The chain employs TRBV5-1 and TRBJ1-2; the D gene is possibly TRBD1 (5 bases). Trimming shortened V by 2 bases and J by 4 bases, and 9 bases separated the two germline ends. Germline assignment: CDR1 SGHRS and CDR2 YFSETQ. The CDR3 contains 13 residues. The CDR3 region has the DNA TGCGCCAGCAGCTTTGGAGGGACCTATGGCTACACCTTC. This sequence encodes CASSFGGTYGYTF.

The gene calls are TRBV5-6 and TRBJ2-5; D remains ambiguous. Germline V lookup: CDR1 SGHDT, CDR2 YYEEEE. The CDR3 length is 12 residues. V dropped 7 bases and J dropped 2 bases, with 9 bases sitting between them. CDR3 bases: TGTGCCAGCTCCGACTTTCAAGAGACCCAGTACTTC. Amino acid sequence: CASSDFQETQYF.

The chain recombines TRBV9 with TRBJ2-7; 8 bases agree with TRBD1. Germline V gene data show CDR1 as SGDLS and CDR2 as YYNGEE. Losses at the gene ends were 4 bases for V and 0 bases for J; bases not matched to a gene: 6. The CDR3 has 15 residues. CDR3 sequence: CASSRTGMNSYEQYF. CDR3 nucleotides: TGTGCCAGCAGCCGGACAGGGATGAACTCCTACGAGCAGTACTTC.

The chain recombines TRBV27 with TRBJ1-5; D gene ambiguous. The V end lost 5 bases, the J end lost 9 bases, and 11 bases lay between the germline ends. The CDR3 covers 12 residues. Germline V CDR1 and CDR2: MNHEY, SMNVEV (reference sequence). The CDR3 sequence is CASSVQPRPQHF. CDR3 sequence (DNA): TGTGCCAGCAGTGTACAACCCAGGCCCCAGCATTTT.

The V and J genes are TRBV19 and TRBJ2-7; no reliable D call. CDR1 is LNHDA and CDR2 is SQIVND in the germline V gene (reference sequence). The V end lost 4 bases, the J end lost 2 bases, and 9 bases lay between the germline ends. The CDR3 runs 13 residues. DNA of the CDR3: TGTGCCAGTAGTAACGGCGCGACCTACGAGCAGTACTTC. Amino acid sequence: CASSNGATYEQYF.

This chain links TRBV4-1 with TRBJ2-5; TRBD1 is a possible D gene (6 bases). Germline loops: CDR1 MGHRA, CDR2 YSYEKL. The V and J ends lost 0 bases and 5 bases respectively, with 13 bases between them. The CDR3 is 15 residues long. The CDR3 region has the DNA TGCGCCAGCAGCCAAGATCCCGACAGGAGGGAGACCCAGTACTTC. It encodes CASSQDPDRRETQYF.

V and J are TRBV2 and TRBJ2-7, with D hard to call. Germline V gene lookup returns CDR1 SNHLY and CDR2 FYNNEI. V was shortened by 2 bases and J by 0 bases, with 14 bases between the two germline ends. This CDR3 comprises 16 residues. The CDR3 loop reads CASSEYGRTSSYEQYF. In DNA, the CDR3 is TGTGCCAGCAGTGAATACGGACGGACGAGCTCCTACGAGCAGTACTTC.

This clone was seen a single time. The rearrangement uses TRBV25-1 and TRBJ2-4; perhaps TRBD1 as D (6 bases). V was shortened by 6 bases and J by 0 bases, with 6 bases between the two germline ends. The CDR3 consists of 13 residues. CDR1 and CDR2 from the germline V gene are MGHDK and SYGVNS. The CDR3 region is CASRDRAKNIQYF. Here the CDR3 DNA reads TGTGCCAGCAGGGACAGAGCCAAAAACATTCAGTACTTC.